These T cell receptor beta chains were read from a single sample in a study of shared clonotypes between healthy human individuals. The table came from immunoSEQ multiplex PCR; TCRdb's copy has only in-frame clones and leaves some out. The table includes roughly 2.5 million clones, around 90% detected once. The sample consisted of naive CD4+ T cells sorted from blood. These receptors all stem from a man between 18 and 35 years old in good health. The CDR3 runs from the conserved cysteine through the conserved F or W. The order of the fields is clone size, V gene, J gene, D gene, CDR3 protein, CDR3 DNA. The D gene is left open where the match is weak. Clone size is given for some rows only: seen once, a few or many times, or a class if the clone is expanded.

NA	TRBV20-1	TRBJ2-3	NA	CSAGHGDTQYF	TGCAGTGCGGGGCATGGAGATACGCAGTATTTT
NA	TRBV19	TRBJ1-1	TRBD1	CASSIQGADTEAFF	TGTGCCAGTAGTATACAGGGGGCGGACACTGAAGCTTTCTTT
NA	TRBV5-4	TRBJ2-5	TRBD2	CASSRGGSQKETQYF	TGTGCCAGCAGCCGGGGGGGGAGCCAAAAAGAGACCCAGTACTTC
NA	TRBV7-7	TRBJ2-3	TRBD2	CASSLGLAVTDTQYF	TGTGCTAGCAGCTTAGGGCTAGCGGTCACAGATACGCAGTATTTT
NA	TRBV19	TRBJ2-2	TRBD1	CASSGRTGGIGTGELFF	TGTGCCAGTAGTGGGAGGACAGGGGGGATAGGCACCGGGGAGCTGTTTTTT
NA	TRBV29-1	TRBJ1-1	NA	CSVDEANTEAFF	TGCAGCGTTGATGAGGCGAACACTGAAGCTTTCTTT
NA	TRBV5-4	TRBJ2-3	TRBD2	CASSLAPSGGFTDTQYF	TGTGCCAGCAGCTTGGCCCCTAGCGGGGGGTTCACAGATACGCAGTATTTT
NA	TRBV19	TRBJ1-5	NA	CASSLAGTPTGQPQHF	TGTGCCAGTAGCCTAGCTGGGACACCAACTGGACAGCCCCAGCATTTT
NA	TRBV11-3	TRBJ2-3	TRBD2	CASSLGRLAVDTQYF	TGTGCCAGCAGCTTAGGTAGGCTAGCGGTGGATACGCAGTATTTT
NA	TRBV29-1	TRBJ2-2	TRBD2	CSAGRGASDTGELFF	TGCAGCGCCGGGCGGGGGGCCAGTGACACCGGGGAGCTGTTTTTT
NA	TRBV19	TRBJ1-5	NA	CASTWGRAGNQPQHF	TGTGCCAGTACCTGGGGCAGGGCTGGGAATCAGCCCCAGCATTTT
NA	TRBV6-6	TRBJ2-4	NA	CATREGGILAKNIQYF	TGTGCCACCAGGGAGGGGGGGATACTAGCCAAAAACATTCAGTACTTC
NA	TRBV18	TRBJ1-1	NA	CASSPLLQVNTEAFF	TGTGCCAGCTCACCACTCTTACAGGTGAACACTGAAGCTTTCTTT
NA	TRBV30	TRBJ2-5	NA	CAWSAGVGETQYF	TGTGCCTGGAGCGCAGGGGTGGGAGAGACCCAGTACTTC
NA	TRBV30	TRBJ1-1	NA	CAWSGPGREAFF	TGTGCCTGGAGTGGACCCGGGCGTGAAGCTTTCTTT
NA	TRBV6-1	TRBJ2-2	NA	CASSEGSRRGSGELFF	TGTGCCAGCAGTGAGGGGAGCAGAAGAGGAAGCGGGGAGCTGTTTTTT
NA	TRBV20-1	TRBJ2-1	NA	CSARDLGEQFF	TGCAGTGCTAGAGATCTAGGGGAGCAGTTCTTC
NA	TRBV10-3	TRBJ2-7	NA	CAARTGTSSYEQYF	TGTGCCGCACGCACCGGGACGAGCTCCTACGAGCAGTACTTC
NA	TRBV28	TRBJ1-2	NA	CASSSQQGYPNYGYTF	TGTGCCAGCAGTTCTCAACAGGGATACCCTAACTATGGCTACACCTTC
NA	TRBV10-3	TRBJ2-2	TRBD1	CAISVRTGVAGELFF	TGTGCCATCAGTGTTCGGACAGGGGTAGCCGGGGAGCTGTTTTTT
NA	TRBV6-1	TRBJ2-7	NA	CASSRAGYYEQYF	TGTGCCAGCAGCCGAGCAGGGTACTACGAGCAGTACTTC
NA	TRBV6-1	TRBJ2-5	NA	CASSPGTLGGETQYF	TGTGCCAGCAGTCCCGGGACACTGGGCGGAGAGACCCAGTACTTC
once	TRBV27	TRBJ1-6	NA	CASSNSKISSLHF	TGTGCCAGCAGTAACAGCAAAATCAGCTCCCTCCACTTT
NA	TRBV4-3	TRBJ2-1	NA	CASSQDGLRVTSYNEQFF	TGCGCCAGCAGCCAAGATGGGCTCCGGGTGACCTCCTACAATGAGCAGTTCTTC
NA	TRBV5-1	TRBJ2-5	TRBD2	CASSLVSGDVQETQYF	TGCGCCAGCAGCTTGGTCAGCGGGGACGTACAAGAGACCCAGTACTTC